These 26 T cell receptor beta chains came from one sample sequenced in a study of beta chain features in type 1 diabetes. Reverse transcription of all isolated RNA meant that expressed TCRB transcripts were sequenced. The method was immunoSEQ multiplex PCR; TCRdb's version includes in-frame clones alone and lacks a portion of them. This table has about 140,000 clones, less than 10% appearing once. Sequenced input: central memory CD4+ T cells from blood. The source is a middle-aged woman in good health.

The rearrangement links TRBV4-3 to TRBJ1-2; 8 positions match TRBD1. V trimming: 2 bases; J trimming: 3 bases; junction bases outside the gene matches: 2. Germline values: CDR1 LGHNA, CDR2 YSLEER. CDR3 size: 14 residues. The CDR3 coding sequence is TGCGCCAGCAGCCAAAAGACAGGGGACTATGGCTACACCTTC. Protein: CASSQKTGDYGYTF.

This clone was seen more than once but under ten times. The chain combines TRBV12-5 with TRBJ1-1, with 7 positions matching TRBD1. CDR3 size: 12 residues. CDR1 is LGHNT, CDR2 FRNRAP, per germline. V shed 1 base, J shed 9 bases, and the junction held 2 bases outside the gene matches. The CDR3, as DNA: TGTGCTAGTGGTTTGGGGGACAGTAAAGCTTTCTTT. It translates to CASGLGDSKAFF.

In this sample, this clone turned up a few times. The rearrangement uses TRBV6-5 and TRBJ1-4; D is uncertain. Trimming stripped 8 bases from V and 0 bases from J, with 10 bases between. The germline CDR1 and CDR2 sequences are MNHEY and SVGAGI. This CDR3 is 14 amino acids long. The CDR3 here is CASGGLATNEKLFF. The CDR3 DNA reads TGTGCCAGCGGCGGACTAGCAACTAATGAAAAACTGTTTTTT.

This clone was picked up a small number of times. CDR3 loop: CASSLNQGYTGELFF. CDR3 coding DNA: TGTGCCAGCAGCCTAAACCAGGGATACACCGGGGAGCTGTTTTTT. The chain joins TRBV7-2 to TRBJ2-2; D might be TRBD1 (5 bases). Deletions cut 5 bases from V and 3 bases from J, with 13 bases between. Germline assignment: CDR1 SGHTA and CDR2 FQGNSA. This CDR3 is built from 15 residues. Combining the CDR3 with reference TRBV7-2 and TRBJ2-2 gives the whole variable domain GAGVSQSPSNKVTEKGKDVELRCDPISGHTALYWYRQSLGQGLEFLIYFQGNSAPDKSGLPSDRFSAERTGGSVSTLTIQRTQQEDSAVYLCASSLNQGYTGELFFGEGSRLTVL.

This clone is judged medium-sized (0.01 to 0.1%). The rearrangement links TRBV14 to TRBJ1-2; D ambiguous. The germline V and J ends were trimmed by 4 bases and 8 bases, with 17 bases remaining between them. Per germline, CDR1 SGHDN and CDR2 FVKESK. This CDR3 contains 14 residues. This CDR3 is CASSLARGGRGYTF. Here the CDR3 DNA reads TGTGCCAGCAGCCTAGCCCGAGGCGGTCGGGGCTACACCTTC.

This sequence joins TRBV5-1 and TRBJ2-2; 10 positions match TRBD2. The germline gives CDR1 SGHRS, CDR2 YFSETQ. The ends lost 4 bases at V and 6 bases at J; junction bases unmatched: 6. The CDR3 is 15 residues long. The CDR3 bases are TGCGCCAGCAGCCCTACTAGCGGGGCGGCCGGGGAGCTGTTTTTT. Translation: CASSPTSGAAGELFF.

The chain joins TRBV6-5 to TRBJ2-5, with D perhaps TRBD1 (6 bases). The CDR3 has 13 amino acids. Trimming removed 6 bases at V and 1 base at J, with 9 bases between. Germline loops: CDR1 MNHEY, CDR2 SVGAGI. The CDR3 spells CASRRTAQETQYF. DNA of the CDR3: TGTGCCAGCAGAAGGACAGCCCAAGAGACCCAGTACTTC.

The J gene is TRBJ2-5, the V gene TRBV19; maybe TRBD1 (6 bases). The CDR3 length is 14 residues. Germline loops: CDR1 LNHDA, CDR2 SQIVND (reference sequence). Trimming left V 6 bases short and J 1 base short, with 12 bases between. The CDR3 reads CASSLQGPQETQYF. The CDR3 bases are TGTGCCAGTAGCCTCCAGGGGCCCCAAGAGACCCAGTACTTC.

The CDR3 protein is CSVQGDSNQPQHF. CDR3 coding DNA: TGCAGCGTCCAGGGGGATAGCAATCAGCCCCAGCATTTT. This chain uses TRBV29-1 with TRBJ1-5, with 7 bases aligning to TRBD1. Germline values: CDR1 SQVTM, CDR2 ANQGSEA. The CDR3 covers 13 residues. J was trimmed by 0 bases and V by 6 bases; bases with no gene match: 2.

The table lists this clone with many counts. This sequence joins TRBV5-4 and TRBJ2-5, with D unclear. CDR3 length: 12 amino acids. Trimming removed 3 bases at V and 5 bases at J, with 8 bases between. Germline V gene data show CDR1 as SGHNT and CDR2 as YYREEE (reference sequence). The chain's CDR3 is CASSSPRETQYF. As DNA, the CDR3 is TGTGCCAGCAGCTCCCCCCGGGAGACCCAGTACTTC.

This clone has only a few counts. The rearrangement links TRBV5-6 to TRBJ2-3; tentatively, D is TRBD2 (6 bases). The ends were cut back, 4 bases at V and 2 bases at J, with 20 bases in the middle. The CDR3 has 17 residues. Germline V gene lookup returns CDR1 SGHDT and CDR2 YYEEEE. The CDR3 bases are TGTGCCAGCAGCCACCTGAAAAGGCGGGGAAACACAGATACGCAGTATTTT. It encodes CASSHLKRRGNTDTQYF.

J is TRBJ1-1 and V is TRBV19, with D maybe TRBD1 (5 bases). The CDR3 runs to 14 residues. Germline CDR1 and CDR2: LNHDA and SQIVND (reference sequence). The ends were cut back, 3 bases at V and 4 bases at J, with 12 bases in the middle. CDR3 amino acids: CASSIATGGTEAFF. The DNA of the CDR3 is TGTGCCAGTAGTATCGCAACGGGGGGCACTGAAGCTTTCTTT.

This clone was detected a few times. V gene TRBV6-1 combines with J gene TRBJ2-6, with unresolved D. Germline CDR1 and CDR2: MNHNS and SASEGT. V was cut by 7 bases and J by 0 bases, with 7 bases left in between. CDR3 length equals 14 residues. CDR3 residues: CASTRYSGANVLTF. CDR3 in DNA: TGTGCCAGCACTAGATACTCTGGGGCCAACGTCCTGACTTTC.

This sequence joins TRBV4-3 and TRBJ1-5; D is undetermined. This CDR3 is built from 15 residues. With 0 bases removed from V and 5 bases from J, the gap between germline ends came to 11 bases. Germline-derived CDR1 and CDR2 are LGHNA and YSLEER. CDR3 in DNA: TGCGCCAGCAGCCAAGATCACGGCGGAGATCAGCCCCAGCATTTT. Translating it yields CASSQDHGGDQPQHF.

This clone has a handful of counts. The genes are TRBV6-5 and TRBJ2-1; D is undetermined. Germline CDR1 MNHEY, CDR2 SVGAGI. The CDR3 has 12 amino acids. V was shortened by 7 bases and J by 7 bases, with 11 bases between the two germline ends. The DNA for the CDR3 is TGTGCCAGCACTAGAAATGGGAATGAGCAGTTCTTC. This codes for CASTRNGNEQFF.

This rearrangement joins TRBV7-6 to TRBJ2-1; D is possibly TRBD1 (5 bases). Trimming left V 5 bases short and J 11 bases short, with 16 bases between. CDR3 length equals 13 residues. Germline V lookup: CDR1 SGHVS, CDR2 FNYEAQ. The CDR3 coding sequence is TGTGCCAGCAGCCCTCTGACCCTGGACAAGCAGTTCTTC. It codes for CASSPLTLDKQFF.

In this sample, this clone turned up many times. J is TRBJ2-7 and V is TRBV29-1; D call uncertain. V gave up 5 bases and J gave up 6 bases, with 14 bases separating them. Germline V CDR1 and CDR2: SQVTM, ANQGSEA. This CDR3 is built from 12 residues. The CDR3, as DNA: TGCAGCGTTAAAAGATCTGGGCTCGAGCAGTACTTC. It yields the protein CSVKRSGLEQYF.

This clone has just a few counts. The rearrangement joins TRBV6-5 to TRBJ1-4, with TRBD1 matching 8 bases. The CDR3 is made up of 14 amino acids. V dropped 7 bases and J dropped 7; count of bases not matched to a gene: 8. Germline loops: CDR1 MNHEY, CDR2 SVGAGI. CDR3 loop: CASTTGTGVEKLFF. CDR3 in DNA: TGTGCCAGCACAACCGGGACAGGTGTTGAAAAACTGTTTTTT.

The chain couples TRBV10-3 to TRBJ2-7; perhaps TRBD1 as D (8 bases). Germline V gene lookup returns CDR1 ENHRY and CDR2 SYGVKD. The CDR3 runs to 18 residues. The V end lost 4 bases, the J end lost 1 base, and 23 bases lay between the germline ends. The CDR3 loop reads CAISGHLGGTGKSYEQYF. CDR3 DNA sequence: TGTGCCATCAGTGGGCATCTCGGGGGGACAGGAAAGTCCTACGAGCAGTACTTC.

This clone was detected only a few times. The chain joins TRBV9 to TRBJ2-2, with 10 bases aligning to TRBD2. CDR1 is SGDLS, CDR2 YYNGEE, per germline. V shed 3 bases, J shed 1 base, and the junction held 0 bases outside the gene matches. This CDR3 has 15 amino acids. The CDR3 DNA follows: TGTGCCAGCAGCGGACTAGCGGGGAACACCGGGGAGCTGTTTTTT. This gives the protein CASSGLAGNTGELFF.

This clone was seen a handful of times. The rearrangement links TRBV29-1 to TRBJ1-5; maybe TRBD1 (5 bases). V lost 7 bases, J lost 0 bases, and 13 bases lay in between. The CDR3 loop spans 14 amino acids. Germline values: CDR1 SQVTM, CDR2 ANQGSEA. The CDR3 DNA is TGCAGCGCATCACAGGACCTTAGCAATCAGCCCCAGCATTTT. It specifies CSASQDLSNQPQHF.

The genes are TRBV7-9 and TRBJ2-7, with TRBD2 matching over 8 bases. The CDR3 contains 16 residues. CDR1 and CDR2 (germline): SEHNR, FQNEAQ (reference sequence). The V segment lost 5 bases and the J segment 7 bases; nucleotides outside the gene matches: 16. CDR3 loop: CASSRDRGGLPFEQYF. For the CDR3, the DNA is TGTGCCAGCAGCCGGGACCGGGGGGGTCTCCCTTTTGAGCAGTACTTC. Full variable domain (missing parts from reference TRBV7-9 and TRBJ2-7): DTGVSQNPRHKITKRGQNVTFRCDPISEHNRLYWYRQTLGQGPEFLTYFQNEAQLEKSRLLSDRFSAERPKGSFSTLEIQRTEQGDSAMYLCASSRDRGGLPFEQYFGPGTRLTVT.

This clone appeared a few times. V is TRBV12-5 and J is TRBJ1-2, with D possibly TRBD1 on 5 matching bases. Germline CDR1 is LGHNT and CDR2 is FRNRAP. There are 14 residues in the CDR3. V was shortened by 5 bases and J by 2 bases, with 12 bases between the two germline ends. The CDR3 region has the DNA TGTGCTAGTGGTGGAAAACAGGAAAACTATGGCTACACCTTC. Its protein is CASGGKQENYGYTF.

The sample holds many counts of this clone. This chain joins TRBV7-2 and TRBJ2-1; perhaps TRBD2 as D (5 bases). With 5 bases removed from V and 1 base from J, the gap between germline ends came to 18 bases. This CDR3 spans 17 amino acids. Looked up from germline, CDR1 is SGHTA and CDR2 is FQGNSA. CDR3 in DNA: TGTGCCAGCAGCCCCCGTATGCGGCGGGCTTCCTACAATGAGCAGTTCTTC. Its protein is CASSPRMRRASYNEQFF.

The sample holds a few counts of this clone. The rearrangement uses TRBV5-6 and TRBJ2-2; D gene uncertain. V was clipped by 3 bases and J by 0 bases, with 6 bases between them. The CDR3 is 14 amino acids. In germline, CDR1 is SGHDT, CDR2 YYEEEE. As DNA, the CDR3 is TGTGCCAGCAGCTACAACCCGAACACCGGGGAGCTGTTTTTT. Translation: CASSYNPNTGELFF.

This clone turned up a few times. The chain links TRBV7-2 to TRBJ1-5; D possibly corresponds to TRBD1 (5 bases). CDR3 length: 15 amino acids. CDR1 and CDR2 (germline): SGHTA, FQGNSA. Trimming shortened V by 5 bases and J by 7 bases, and 18 bases separated the two germline ends. The CDR3 sequence is CASSQGGGNGQPQHF. For the CDR3, the DNA is TGTGCCAGCAGCCAGGGAGGAGGGAACGGGCAGCCCCAGCATTTT. Full variable domain (rest looked up from reference TRBV7-2 and TRBJ1-5): GAGVSQSPSNKVTEKGKDVELRCDPISGHTALYWYRQSLGQGLEFLIYFQGNSAPDKSGLPSDRFSAERTGGSVSTLTIQRTQQEDSAVYLCASSQGGGNGQPQHFGDGTRLSIL.